Shown below are 28 T cell receptor beta chains from a single sample sequenced in a study of cytomegalovirus exposure and HLA in healthy donors. Primers included in the PCR were 60 Vbeta and 13 Jbeta primers. Profiling relied on immunoSEQ multiplex PCR, and the TCRdb table lists in-frame clones only, not all of them. Of about 120,000 clones in the sample, around 69% are singletons; the top ten hold about 8%. Sequencing was done on a sample of PBMCs. The receptors here all came from a woman between 35 and 50 years old in good health and CMV-seropositive.

The chain joins TRBV5-4 to TRBJ2-3; TRBD2 agrees at 14 bases. The V gene end was trimmed by 0 bases and the J gene end by 6 bases; junction bases not matched to a gene: 12. The CDR3 consists of 19 residues. In germline, CDR1 is SGHNT, CDR2 YYREEE (reference sequence). The CDR3 region has the DNA TGTGCCAGCAGCTTGGATGCTACGACTAGCGGGGGGGCTCAGGATACGCAGTATTTT. Its protein product is CASSLDATTSGGAQDTQYF.

Only a few counts were recorded for this clone. The V call is TRBV28, the J call TRBJ1-5; no firm D call. V shed 5 bases and J shed 9 bases, with 8 bases lying between them. The CDR3 covers 11 residues. The germline CDR1 and CDR2 sequences are MDHEN and SYDVKM. CDR3 nucleotides: TGTGCCAGCAGTGGCACCAGGCCCCAGCATTTT. Its translation: CASSGTRPQHF.

The chain combines TRBV7-9 with TRBJ2-3, with D unclear. V dropped 5 bases and J dropped 10 bases, with 13 bases sitting between them. The CDR3 runs 12 residues. Germline V gene sequence: CDR1 SEHNR, CDR2 FQNEAQ (reference sequence). CDR3 in DNA: TGTGCCAGCAGCCCAAGTGACATTTCGCAGTATTTT. Amino acid sequence: CASSPSDISQYF.

On this clone itself: The junction departs from germline at one end; a sequencing error may be responsible. The chain joins TRBV5-4 to TRBJ1-2; 10 bases match TRBD1. Germline loops: CDR1 SGHNT, CDR2 YYREEE (reference sequence). The CDR3 runs to 18 residues. CDR3 nucleotides: TGTGCCAGCAGCTTGTATTGGGACAGGGGAAGTAGTAACTATGGCTACCCCTTC. Protein product: CASSLYWDRGSSNYGYPF.

V usage is TRBV28 and J usage is TRBJ1-5, with 7 bases fitting TRBD1. Trimming took 5 bases from V and 0 from J; bases not matched to a gene: 4. CDR1 is MDHEN and CDR2 is SYDVKM in the germline V gene. This CDR3 contains 15 residues. CDR3 in DNA: TGTGCCAGCAGTGAAGGGACAGATAGCAATCAGCCCCAGCATTTT. It translates to CASSEGTDSNQPQHF. Full variable domain (missing parts from reference TRBV28 and TRBJ1-5): DVKVTQSSRYLVKRTGEKVFLECVQDMDHENMFWYRQDPGLGLRLIYFSYDVKMKEKGDIPEGYSVSREKKERFSLILESASTNQTSMYLCASSEGTDSNQPQHFGDGTRLSIL.

This chain links TRBV4-1 with TRBJ1-6, with TRBD1 identical over 10 bases. Germline V gene sequence: CDR1 MGHRA, CDR2 YSYEKL. The CDR3 runs to 18 residues. After removal of 0 bases from V and 3 bases from J, the junction contained 5 bases not matched to a gene. In DNA, the CDR3 is TGCGCCAGCAGCCAAGAGCCGGGGGACAGGGGCTATAATTCACCCCTCCACTTT. It translates to CASSQEPGDRGYNSPLHF.

The chain combines TRBV30 with TRBJ2-1; 8 positions match TRBD1. CDR1 GTSNPN and CDR2 SVGIG come from the germline V gene (reference sequence). The CDR3 loop spans 15 amino acids. J gave up 0 bases and V 2 bases, and 3 bases lay outside the gene matches. CDR3 amino acids: CAWSQTGGSYNEQFF. The CDR3 DNA sequence: TGTGCCTGGAGTCAAACAGGGGGCTCCTACAATGAGCAGTTCTTC.

This chain connects TRBV7-9 to TRBJ1-1; TRBD1 matches at 7 bases. V trimming: 5 bases; J trimming: 8 bases; junction bases outside the gene matches: 8. Germline CDR1 SEHNR, CDR2 FQNEAQ (reference sequence). There are 13 residues in the CDR3. Here the CDR3 DNA reads TGTGCCAGCAGCCCAGGGGGACAGAGAGAAGCTTTCTTT. It translates to CASSPGGQREAFF.

The chain uses TRBV7-6 and TRBJ2-5; 8 positions match TRBD1. The CDR3 consists of 14 residues. CDR1 and CDR2 (germline): SGHVS, FNYEAQ. V dropped 1 base and J dropped 3; count of bases not matched to a gene: 1. The CDR3 bases are TGTGCCAGCAGCTTAGACAGGGGGAAAGAGACCCAGTACTTC. This encodes CASSLDRGKETQYF.

This clone occurred a few times. This chain links TRBV7-6 with TRBJ2-7; 8 bases are shared with TRBD1. The CDR3 is 15 residues long. Germline values: CDR1 SGHVS, CDR2 FNYEAQ. V dropped 3 bases and J dropped 1; count of bases not matched to a gene: 5. The CDR3 loop is CASSFGQGPSYEQYF. The CDR3 coding sequence is TGTGCCAGCAGCTTCGGACAGGGCCCATCCTACGAGCAGTACTTC.

This clone showed up just once. This chain links TRBV10-3 with TRBJ1-1; no definite D call. The germline V and J ends were trimmed by 6 bases and 8 bases, with 13 bases remaining between them. Germline V gene data show CDR1 as ENHRY and CDR2 as SYGVKD. The CDR3 totals 12 residues. CDR3 in amino acids: CAIRNEGGEAFF. The CDR3 bases are TGTGCCATCAGGAACGAGGGTGGGGAAGCTTTCTTT.

This clone was picked up a small number of times. This chain uses TRBV7-8 with TRBJ2-7, with a possible D match to TRBD1 (5 bases). Trimming took off 6 bases at V and 3 bases at J, with 18 bases between the two ends. The CDR3 is 15 amino acids. The germline V gene encodes CDR1 SGHVS and CDR2 FQNEAQ. This CDR3 is CASRLRQGPNYEQYF. In DNA, the CDR3 is TGTGCCAGCAGGTTGAGGCAGGGCCCCAACTACGAGCAGTACTTC.

This clone was seen at least ten times. The gene calls are TRBV13 and TRBJ2-2; TRBD1 is a possible D gene (5 bases). V was clipped by 2 bases and J by 8 bases, with 18 bases between them. Per germline, CDR1 PRHDT and CDR2 FYEKMQ (reference sequence). This CDR3 is built from 16 residues. This CDR3 is CASSLLLGPSGGELFF. In DNA, the CDR3 is TGTGCCAGCAGCTTACTCCTGGGGCCCTCAGGAGGGGAGCTGTTTTTT. Variable domain in full (rest from reference TRBV13 and TRBJ2-2): AAGVIQSPRHLIKEKRETATLKCYPIPRHDTVYWYQQGPGQDPQFLISFYEKMQSDKGSIPDRFSAQQFSDYHSELNMSSLELGDSALYFCASSLLLGPSGGELFFGEGSRLTVL.

CDR3 loop: CASSRGQADEQYF. As DNA, the CDR3 is TGTGCCAGCAGCAGGGGACAGGCCGACGAGCAGTACTTC. The chain has TRBV9 and TRBJ2-7, with TRBD1 identical over 8 bases. The CDR3 sequence is 13 residues long. The germline V gene encodes CDR1 SGDLS and CDR2 YYNGEE. The V segment lost 4 bases and the J segment 5 bases; nucleotides outside the gene matches: 5.

A few counts support this clone. The chain carries TRBV28 and TRBJ1-1, with D possibly TRBD1 on 5 matching bases. Trimming took off 2 bases at V and 1 base at J, with 14 bases between the two ends. CDR1 and CDR2 from the germline V gene are MDHEN and SYDVKM. The CDR3 runs 16 residues. The CDR3 sequence is CASSLGGVRSNTEAFF. The DNA of the CDR3 is TGTGCCAGCAGTTTAGGGGGGGTCAGATCGAACACTGAAGCTTTCTTT.

The rearrangement links TRBV11-3 to TRBJ1-1, with 8 bases that match TRBD1. Germline-derived CDR1 and CDR2 are SGHNT and YENEEA. This CDR3 is built from 12 residues. With V trimmed by 4 bases and J by 7 bases, 2 bases remained unmatched. This chain's CDR3 is CASSSTGVEAFF. The DNA for the CDR3 is TGTGCCAGCAGCTCGACAGGGGTTGAAGCTTTCTTT.

In its sample, this clone was seen a few times. The V and J genes are TRBV7-3 and TRBJ2-2, with D perhaps matching TRBD1 (6 bases). V lost 5 bases, J lost 0 bases, and 10 bases lay in between. This CDR3 is built from 15 residues. Germline CDR1 is SGHTA and CDR2 is FQGTGA. CDR3 protein: CASSPGQPNTGELFF. In DNA, the CDR3 is TGTGCCAGCAGCCCTGGACAGCCGAACACCGGGGAGCTGTTTTTT.

This clone occurred once. The J gene is TRBJ1-1, the V gene TRBV29-1, with D perhaps matching TRBD1 (6 bases). CDR3 length: 13 amino acids. Trimming took off 6 bases at V and 0 bases at J, with 11 bases between the two ends. Germline V CDR1 and CDR2: SQVTM, ANQGSEA. In nucleotides, the CDR3 is TGCAGCGTGTGGACAGCGCTGAACACTGAAGCTTTCTTT. It specifies CSVWTALNTEAFF.

About this clone itself: The junction departs from germline at one end; a sequencing error may be responsible. The chain is built from TRBV7-9 and TRBJ2-2; the D gene is possibly TRBD2 (6 bases). This CDR3 comprises 14 residues. Germline CDR1 SEHNR, CDR2 FQNEAQ (reference sequence). CDR3 DNA sequence: TGTGTCAGCAGCCCGGGACTGAACACCGGGGAGCTGTTTTTT. Protein sequence: CVSSPGLNTGELFF.

This clone appeared a few times. This chain connects TRBV27 to TRBJ1-5; 7 nucleotides match TRBD1. The junction had 8 bases not matched to a gene; V was cut back by 8 bases and J by 1 base. CDR3 length: 15 residues. Germline CDR1 is MNHEY and CDR2 is SMNVEV (reference sequence). The CDR3 DNA reads as TGTGCCAGCGGTAAGACAGGGTTGAGCAATCAGCCCCAGCATTTT. It is translated as CASGKTGLSNQPQHF.

Notes on this clone: The junction departs from germline at one end; a sequencing error may be responsible. The chain combines TRBV6-5 with TRBJ2-2, with D possibly TRBD1 on 6 matching bases. Germline V gene sequence: CDR1 MNHEY, CDR2 SVGAGI. The CDR3 is 15 amino acids. CDR3 nucleotide sequence: TGTGCCAACAGTTACCAGGGGTCGAACACCGGGGAGCTGTTTTTT. It codes for CANSYQGSNTGELFF.

This chain joins TRBV19 and TRBJ2-1, with 9 bases aligning to TRBD1. The germline V gene encodes CDR1 LNHDA and CDR2 SQIVND (reference sequence). V was clipped by 5 bases and J by 8 bases; unmatched bases: 7. This CDR3 spans 14 amino acids. The CDR3 reads CASSRDRDADEQFF. The DNA for the CDR3 is TGTGCCAGTAGTCGGGACAGGGACGCCGATGAGCAGTTCTTC.

The V and J genes are TRBV7-9 and TRBJ2-7; D ambiguous. CDR1 SEHNR and CDR2 FQNEAQ come from the germline V gene (reference sequence). The CDR3 is 12 residues long. V was shortened by 5 bases and J by 5 bases, with 10 bases between the two germline ends. The CDR3 sequence: CASSNGFDEQYF. The CDR3, as DNA: TGTGCCAGCAGCAACGGTTTTGACGAGCAGTACTTC. Complete variable domain (other parts from reference TRBV7-9 and TRBJ2-7): DTGVSQNPRHKITKRGQNVTFRCDPISEHNRLYWYRQTLGQGPEFLTYFQNEAQLEKSRLLSDRFSAERPKGSFSTLEIQRTEQGDSAMYLCASSNGFDEQYFGPGTRLTVT.

The chain couples TRBV30 to TRBJ1-6; D is ambiguous. V lost 0 bases to trimming and J lost 6 bases, with 9 bases between them. This CDR3 has 14 residues. Germline V gives CDR1 GTSNPN, CDR2 SVGIG (reference sequence). The CDR3 DNA reads TGTGCCTGGAGTGTAGATAGAATTAATTCACCCCTCCACTTT. As protein: CAWSVDRINSPLHF.

The chain combines TRBV5-1 with TRBJ1-1, with 7 bases aligning to TRBD1. The CDR3 extends over 16 amino acids. The V segment lost 4 bases and the J segment 0 bases; nucleotides outside the gene matches: 9. Germline V CDR1 and CDR2: SGHRS, YFSETQ. CDR3: CASSAIPGQLNTEAFF. DNA for the CDR3: TGCGCCAGCAGCGCAATACCGGGACAGTTGAACACTGAAGCTTTCTTT.

The chain employs TRBV12-5 and TRBJ1-5; TRBD1 is a possible D gene (6 bases). The CDR3 loop spans 13 amino acids. V lost 4 bases to trimming and J lost 7 bases, with 11 bases between them. The germline gives CDR1 LGHNT, CDR2 FRNRAP. CDR3 sequence reads: CASGWTVEQPQHF. In DNA, the CDR3 is TGTGCTAGTGGTTGGACAGTGGAACAGCCCCAGCATTTT. The whole variable domain, filled in from reference TRBV12-5 and TRBJ1-5, reads DARVTQTPRHKVTEMGQEVTMRCQPILGHNTVFWYRQTMMQGLELLAYFRNRAPLDDSGMPKDRFSAEMPDATLATLKIQPSEPRDSAVYFCASGWTVEQPQHFGDGTRLSIL.

J is TRBJ2-1 and V is TRBV5-8; 8 bases align to TRBD1. The CDR3 runs to 16 residues. Germline loops: CDR1 SGHTS, CDR2 YDEGEE. Trimming took 0 bases from V and 1 from J; bases not matched to a gene: 3. The CDR3 region has the DNA TGTGCCAGCAGCTTGGATGGACAGGGATCCTACAATGAGCAGTTCTTC. Translating it yields CASSLDGQGSYNEQFF.

Written as DNA, the CDR3 is TGTGCCTGGACTAGACAGGGGGATACGCAGTATTTT. Its protein is CAWTRQGDTQYF. V gene TRBV30 combines with J gene TRBJ2-3, with TRBD1 matching 8 bases. CDR1 and CDR2 from the germline V gene are GTSNPN and SVGIG (reference sequence). V lost 4 bases, J lost 6 bases, and 3 bases stayed unmatched. The CDR3 sequence is 12 residues long.